Detailed here is one T cell receptor beta chain. Its antigen is still unknown. Clones were read by immunoSEQ multiplex PCR, and TCRdb kept only the in-frame ones, dropping some. The profile shows around 120,000 clones, 70% to 90% of them singletons. Trimming shortened V by 5 bases and J by 5 bases, and 15 bases separated the two germline ends. This CDR3 is built from 14 residues. CDR1 is SGHAT and CDR2 is FQNNGV in the germline V gene. This sample is part of a study of T cell responses to AZD1222 COVID-19 vaccine. Whole-study findings and limits: Among those given AZD1222, only six were seropositive at baseline. Vaccine-related CD4 TCRs covered spike, predominating at 160-218 and 743-854. Mostly white British, mostly female donors; authors suggested clonal diversity may be underestimated. Scientists sampled the repertoires only once the peak T cell response had passed.

The V and J genes are TRBV11-2 and TRBJ2-5; D is possibly TRBD1 (5 bases). The specimen was peripheral blood, collected on day 0 of AZD1222 vaccination. The sequence came from an adult in good health. The CDR3 coding sequence is TGTGCCAGCAGCCCCCAAGGGGTTAGGGAGACCCAGTACTTC. It encodes CASSPQGVRETQYF.